This TCR beta chain originates from a study of cytomegalovirus exposure and HLA in healthy donors (dated by TCRdb to about 2017). Regarding the study in general: In an earlier analysis of roughly 590 of the donors, 250 to 350 Gb of sequence data and 117 million unique TCR beta sequences from about 179 million T cells were reported. The study used immunosequencing to profile the T cell repertoires of 670 or so subjects and linked those repertoires to cytomegalovirus serostatus. An early release that covered about 600 HLA-typed donors contained approximately 300 gigabases of sequencing data and some 87 million unique TCR sequences. Besides the first cohort of roughly 700 subjects, a separate validation cohort made up of 95 to 150 different subjects was used. The study combined high-throughput TCR immunosequencing, statistical association of individual TCRs with disease status, and machine learning to predict cytomegalovirus infection status. Across some 400 genotyped donors of the cohort, an average of roughly 250,000 unique TCR beta nucleotide sequences per donor were sequenced, and roughly 20% of those sequences were non-productive. In the later analysis, no new phenotypic data were used to find candidate immune exposures; instead, reliance was placed on TCR beta sequences and their occurrence across donors. Because of strong linkage in the cohort, roughly five DR-DQ haplotypes were treated as single units for association and clustering. Donor age, sex, ethnicity and CMV serostatus were compiled alongside the repertoire data. HLA typing included class I and class II loci at four-digit resolution. Typing coverage differed by locus: A, B, C, DRB1 and DQB1 were typed in roughly 629-630 donors, DQA1 in about 500, DPA1 in 600 to 610, and DPB1 in 472. A later genetic analysis used genome-wide SNP genotypes for about 65% of the roughly 700 donors, treating that subset as a discovery cohort. Of the 300 to 400 genotyped donors, around 81% fell in the genetic ancestry cluster associated with self-reported Caucasian donors. The study was designed to test whether signatures of past pathogen exposure could be identified by cataloging public T cell receptors. A later analysis re-examined previously published TCR beta repertoires from 500 to 700 donors and added high-resolution HLA genotyping to investigate patterns of TCR occurrence. All discovery cohort repertoires had been generated using a single sequencing platform. To decide whether each TCR beta V gene segment behaved as functional or pseudogenic, an earlier analysis of over 500 of the donors relied on high-throughput TCR beta sequencing.

Broader findings and caveats from the paper: The authors suggested that the approach could potentially be generalized to other disease states and immunological phenotypes. In a later genetic analysis, a missense DCLRE1C variant was associated with V-gene and J-gene trimming of TCR beta chains, and the association was replicated in an independent cohort. Across donors, most TCR sequences were observed very rarely, whereas some public TCRs were present in many individuals. An earlier analysis of around 500 of the donors showed that most TCR beta V segments appeared in productive rearrangements either about 87% or about 30% of the time, which broadly matched IMGT annotations. When HLA alleles, especially DR and DQ, strongly co-occurred, attributing TCR associations to individual alleles was difficult. Specific HLA alleles were associated with about 17,000 TCR beta sequences at a false discovery rate of 0.05 in a later analysis. A later analysis found that TCR association rates varied across HLA loci, with DRB1 alleles showing the most associated TCRs and HLA-C alleles the fewest. Correlated functional status among segregating V segments might reflect linkage disequilibrium, but an unknown experimental factor could not be ruled out. A later analysis reported that several top co-occurrence clusters appeared linked to parvovirus B19, influenza, CMV and Epstein-Barr virus. A further reported finding was that TCR beta sequences accurately predicted the HLA-A and HLA-B alleles for most subjects in the first cohort. For the cohort, immune exposure information was limited to CMV serostatus. In a later analysis, HLA-associated TCR beta chains were found to be more clonally expanded and to have lower generation probabilities than equally common non-associated chains. Because HLA typing was missing for some donors at each locus, association tests included only the typed subset. In a later analysis, most CMV-associated TCR beta chains were found to appear HLA-restricted, with HLA associations seemingly driven largely by CMV exposure. The sequencing pipeline was judged likely to have produced a cluster of highly shared sequence variants as a technical artifact. A total of 150 or so TCR beta chains were listed by the study as associated with cytomegalovirus. In both the original and validation cohorts, the classifier was reported to diagnose cytomegalovirus status with high specificity and sensitivity. Roughly uniform sequencing depth across donors was assumed in presence/absence analyses, although this assumption may not hold. In this cohort, only TCR beta chains were sequenced, and detectable features were limited by the absence of alpha or paired-chain data. The earlier analysis of almost 600 of the donors excluded about 16 rarely observed V segments, including chromosome 9 orphons, because counts were too low. A few of the identified cytomegalovirus-associated TCR beta chains were confirmed in vitro to be specific for cytomegalovirus antigens. According to a later genetic analysis, donors in an Asian-associated ancestry cluster had fewer N-insertions in productive TCRs than the approximately 630-donor mean. Because the 87-base-pair reads could not distinguish some IMGT-functional V segments, including TRBV6-2 and TRBV6-3, those segments were excluded.

To prepare the library, the immunoSEQ multiplex PCR assay was applied. A mixture of 60 forward primers for TCR Vbeta segments and 13 reverse primers for TCR Jbeta segments was used in the multiplex PCR. Amplification of the CDR3 region of rearranged TCR beta genes was performed with a multiplex PCR assay on genomic DNA. The amplified TCR beta libraries were sequenced on the Illumina HiSeq System as 87-base-pair reads. As for the original processing: Across the 640 or so repertoires, a later analysis counted about 81 million unique TCR beta chains, around 10 million of which were shared by at least two donors. A nearest-neighbor algorithm error-corrected the raw reads and collapsed the reads into unique sequences, merging closely related sequences to remove PCR and sequencing errors. Alignment of CDR3 sequences to IMGT reference sequences was used to assign V, D and J gene segments. For a sequence to be retained, a match of at least six nucleotides to both a V gene segment and a J gene segment was required. Rearrangements were classified as productive when the CDR3 lacked stop codons and remained in frame with V and J, and all other rearrangements were classified as non-productive. CDR3 was defined by IMGT convention, running from the second conserved V-encoded cysteine to the conserved J-encoded phenylalanine. In an earlier analysis of 500 to 650 of the donors, sequences lacking an unambiguous match to a single V gene segment were excluded. In an earlier analysis of some 590 of the donors, V segments were called functional above 56.7% productive rearrangements and were called segregating when the between-donor standard deviation exceeded 5%. A statistical classification framework was built to diagnose cytomegalovirus status from the catalog of TCR beta chain sequences. A later analysis assigned V and J genes by comparing TCR nucleotide sequences with IMGT/GENE-DB human TR gene sequences. In a later analysis, CDR3 sequences and most-parsimonious VDJ recombination scenarios were assigned using the TCRdist pipeline. A later analysis defined each TCR beta chain by its CDR3 amino acid sequence plus V-gene family, and excluded reads lacking a unique V-gene family. As a way to deal with suspected cross-contamination and a sequencing artifact, a later analysis dropped hundreds of nucleotide sequences that were highly shared and had low generation probability. For each public chain, a later analysis derived a clonal expansion index from normalized ranks of inferred template counts within each repertoire. Generation probabilities in a later analysis came from a VDJ recombination model fitted to out-of-frame rearrangements, and those results were checked against IGoR. In a later analysis, TCR-TCR, TCR-HLA and TCR-CMV co-occurrence was scored with hypergeometric tests, and a repertoire-size bias correction was applied to TCR pairs. A later analysis estimated false discovery rates by permuting HLA or CMV assignments 20 times. In a later analysis, co-occurring TCRs were grouped with DBSCAN, and TCRdist sequence similarity was added when clustering was performed within HLA-allele-positive subsets. Co-occurrence clustering excluded repertoires with fewer than 30,000 or more than 120,000 public chains, plus five with anomalous nucleotide sharing. TCRdb took over this immuneACCESS table, retaining in-frame rearrangements with V and J assigned. Such tables are incomplete; in checked studies, under half of the missing clones stem from an unresolved V gene, and the remainder is unexplained. D and trimming come from the DNA, and the V and J calls and clone size come from that table. The sample data list 130,000 or so clones, and approximately 85% of these were observed just once. The ten largest clones take up roughly 6.7% of the sample.

The cohort comprised under 700 healthy bone marrow donors. Cohort members were all nominally healthy when sampled, although unrecorded immune exposures were likely present. The donor was CMV seropositive and was included in the group of almost 300 seropositive cohort members. Each donor provided a peripheral blood sample, and peripheral blood mononuclear cells were used for TCR beta sequencing. The Qiagen DNeasy Blood Extraction Kit was used to extract genomic DNA from the blood cell samples. A distance of 19 bases separates the germline ends of V and J, which lose 8 bases and 1 base respectively. Its CDR3 holds 15 amino acids, cysteine through phenylalanine. The read is trimmed to its CDR3 DNA, 45 bases read in frame from base 1. CDR1 and CDR2 were assigned from the germline V gene as SGHRS and YFSETQ. On this clone: Its recognized antigen is unknown. One base away there is no much larger clone; base qualities are not given.

The V and J genes are TRBV5-1 and TRBJ2-7, with TRBD2 as a weak D call on 6 bases. The TCR was taken from a woman aged 25 to 39 in good health and CMV-seropositive. Sequenced sample: PBMCs. CDR3 reads: CASPPGGTQSYEQYF. The nucleotide sequence is given as TGCGCCAGTCCACCCGGCGGGACCCAATCCTACGAGCAGTACTTC.